Below, one T cell receptor beta chain is given with its context. This clone was recorded only once. What this receptor recognizes is not known. Base qualities are not provided; no much larger clone lies one nucleotide away. The data derive from a study of blood T cell repertoires in COVID-19 (dated by TCRdb to the early 2020s). Regarding the complete study: Samples covering the acute and convalescent phases of COVID-19 were provided by collaborators in the United States, Italy and Spain. The material from the prospective study consisted of cDNA or gDNA derived from T cells, B-cell-depleted T cells, or PBMCs. The sample metadata nearly always contained a de-identified subject ID, COVID-19 status, age in years and sex. The repertoires were released in a freely available public database meant as a resource for research on the immune response to SARS-CoV-2. Where available, HLA class I and class II types were taken from metadata supplied by the sample provider and were not determined by assay-based typing. Deeply sampled blood TCRbeta repertoires from subjects exposed to, actively infected with, or recovered from COVID-19 were included in the dataset. Samples came from the ongoing ImmuneRACE study (first 160 participants) plus 1,254 subjects from 6 global collaborators. Overall results and qualifications from the work: How much clinical and demographic metadata was included differed by source and by participant, and the metadata was provided uncurated.

Participants in the prospective study were enrolled through a virtual design, were aged about 18 to 100 years, and lived in roughly 24 United States geographic areas. In the prospective study, cohorts were assigned on the basis of participant-reported clinical history obtained from a screening survey and a study questionnaire. Exposed participants had been in contact with someone with a PCR-confirmed or clinician-diagnosed COVID-19 case within 2 weeks of study entry. In the prospective study, whole blood, serum and a nasopharyngeal or oropharyngeal swab were collected from each participant by mobile phlebotomists. Additional blood draws and questionnaires over an approximately two-month period could optionally be provided by prospective study participants. Before DNA extraction, prospective study blood samples were shipped either frozen or at room temperature. The immunoSEQ Assay, a bias-controlled multiplex PCR, was used to amplify TCRbeta CDR3 regions from genomic DNA. In the paper's pipeline: Within the assay, amplification of reference gene primers was used to estimate how many nucleated cells each sample contained. To quantify the absolute abundance of each unique TCRbeta CDR3 rearrangement, sequence reads were collapsed and filtered. For each sample, productive Simpson clonality was calculated as the square root of Simpson's diversity index over productive rearrangements. TCRdb mirrors the immuneACCESS table, restricted to in-frame sequences. Some clones are absent from its copies; in checked studies, under half trace to an unresolved V gene, and the reason for the others is unknown. The V and J calls and clone size come from that table; D and trimming were worked out from the DNA. The sample data list hundreds of thousands of clones, and roughly 80% of these were observed just once. In total, the top ten clones hold about 5% of the sample.

The trim is 6 bases for V and 4 bases for J, with a gap of 10 bases between the germline ends. The CDR3 measures 12 amino acids from cysteine to phenylalanine. Only CDR3 DNA is held: 36 bases, read in frame from base 1. The CDR1 and CDR2 encoded by the germline V gene are SGHDT and YYEEEE. The sequence was obtained from a man in his forties or fifties who had been exposed to COVID-19. Input material: PBMCs or T cells enriched from blood (not recorded which). Recombination connected TRBV5-6 to TRBJ2-5; the best D guess is TRBD2, with 6 bases matching. The nucleotides read TGTGCCAGCAAGGGAGGTAGAGAGACCCAGTACTTC. Its translation is CASKGGRETQYF.